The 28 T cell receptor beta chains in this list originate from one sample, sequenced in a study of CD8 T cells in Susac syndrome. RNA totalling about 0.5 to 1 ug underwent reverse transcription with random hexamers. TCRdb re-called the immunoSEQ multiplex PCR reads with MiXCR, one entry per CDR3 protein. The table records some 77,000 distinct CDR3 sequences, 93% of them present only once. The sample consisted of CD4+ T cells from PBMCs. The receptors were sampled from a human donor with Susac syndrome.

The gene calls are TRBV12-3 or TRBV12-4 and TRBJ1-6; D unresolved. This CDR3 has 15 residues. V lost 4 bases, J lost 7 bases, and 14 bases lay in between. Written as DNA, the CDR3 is TGTGCCAGCAGTTCCAGCCCGAGGAAGAATTCACCCCTCCACTTT. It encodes CASSSSPRKNSPLHF.

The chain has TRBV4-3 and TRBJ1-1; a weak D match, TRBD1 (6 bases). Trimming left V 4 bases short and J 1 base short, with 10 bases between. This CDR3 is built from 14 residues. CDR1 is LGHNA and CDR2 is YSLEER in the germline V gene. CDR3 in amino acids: CASSPGQWNTEAFF. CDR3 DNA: TGCGCCAGCAGCCCTGGACAGTGGAACACTGAAGCTTTCTTT.

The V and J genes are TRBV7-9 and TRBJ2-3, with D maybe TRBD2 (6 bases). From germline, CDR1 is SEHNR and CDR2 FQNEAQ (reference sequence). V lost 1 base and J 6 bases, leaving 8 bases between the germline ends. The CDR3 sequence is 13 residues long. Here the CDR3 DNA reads TGTGCCAGCAGCTTAGTAGCGGTCGATACGCAGTATTTT. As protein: CASSLVAVDTQYF.

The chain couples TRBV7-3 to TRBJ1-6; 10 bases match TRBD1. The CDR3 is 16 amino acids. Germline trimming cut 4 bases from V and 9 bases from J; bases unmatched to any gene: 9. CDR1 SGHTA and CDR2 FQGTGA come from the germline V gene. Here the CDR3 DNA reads TGTGCCAGCAGCTCAGTGCCGGGACAGGGGAGTTCACCCCTCCACTTT. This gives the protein CASSSVPGQGSSPLHF.

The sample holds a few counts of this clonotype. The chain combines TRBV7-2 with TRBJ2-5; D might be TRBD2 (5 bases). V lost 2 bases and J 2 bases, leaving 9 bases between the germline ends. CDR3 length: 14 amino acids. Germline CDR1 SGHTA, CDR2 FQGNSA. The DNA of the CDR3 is TGTGCCAGCAGCTTACTTCGGGGACAAGAGACCCAGTACTTC. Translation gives CASSLLRGQETQYF.

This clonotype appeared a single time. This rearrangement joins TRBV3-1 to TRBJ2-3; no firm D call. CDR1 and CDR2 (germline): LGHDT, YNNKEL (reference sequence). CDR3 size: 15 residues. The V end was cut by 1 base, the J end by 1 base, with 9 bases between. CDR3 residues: CASSQGLLGTDTQYF. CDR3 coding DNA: TGTGCCAGCAGCCAAGGTCTATTAGGCACAGATACGCAGTATTTT.

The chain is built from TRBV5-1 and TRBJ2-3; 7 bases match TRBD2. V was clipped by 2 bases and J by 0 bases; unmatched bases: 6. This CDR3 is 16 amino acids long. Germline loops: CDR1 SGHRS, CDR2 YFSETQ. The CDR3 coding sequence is TGCGCCAGCAGCTTTCCTGGACTAGTTAGCACAGATACGCAGTATTTT. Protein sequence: CASSFPGLVSTDTQYF.

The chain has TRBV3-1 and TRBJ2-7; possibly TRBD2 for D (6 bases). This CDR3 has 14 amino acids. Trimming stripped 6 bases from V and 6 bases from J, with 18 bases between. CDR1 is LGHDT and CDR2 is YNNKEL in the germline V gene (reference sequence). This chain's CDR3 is CASSPVADGGEQYF. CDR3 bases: TGTGCCAGCAGTCCGGTGGCGGACGGGGGCGAGCAGTACTTC.

The CDR3 here is CASSYSARGRETQYF. CDR3 sequence (DNA): TGTGCCAGCAGTTACTCGGCCAGGGGGCGGGAGACCCAGTACTTC. The chain couples TRBV6-5 to TRBJ2-5, with 8 positions matching TRBD1. The CDR3 is 15 residues long. Germline V gene lookup returns CDR1 MNHEY and CDR2 SVGAGI. J was trimmed by 5 bases and V by 0 bases; bases with no gene match: 5.

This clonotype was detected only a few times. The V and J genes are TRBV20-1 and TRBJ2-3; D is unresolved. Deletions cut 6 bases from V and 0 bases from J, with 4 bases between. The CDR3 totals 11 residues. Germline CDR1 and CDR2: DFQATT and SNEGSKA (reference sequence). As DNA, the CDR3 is TGCAGTGCCAAAAGCACAGATACGCAGTATTTT. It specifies CSAKSTDTQYF.

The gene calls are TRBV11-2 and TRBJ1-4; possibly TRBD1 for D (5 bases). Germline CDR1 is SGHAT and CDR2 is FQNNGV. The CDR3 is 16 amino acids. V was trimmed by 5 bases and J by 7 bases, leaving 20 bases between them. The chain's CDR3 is CASSDGTTAASEKLFF. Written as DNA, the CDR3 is TGTGCCAGCAGCGACGGGACCACTGCAGCAAGTGAAAAACTGTTTTTT.

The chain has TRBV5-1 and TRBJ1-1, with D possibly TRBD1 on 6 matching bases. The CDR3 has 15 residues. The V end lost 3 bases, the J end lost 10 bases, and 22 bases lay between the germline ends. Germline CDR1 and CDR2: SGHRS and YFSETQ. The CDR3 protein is CASSSGGDNTAPAFF. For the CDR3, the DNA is TGCGCCAGCAGCTCGGGAGGGGACAATACCGCTCCAGCTTTCTTT. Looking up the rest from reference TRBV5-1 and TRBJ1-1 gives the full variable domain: KAGVTQTPRYLIKTRGQQVTLSCSPISGHRSVSWYQQTPGQGLQFLFEYFSETQRNKGNFPGRFSGRQFSNSRSEMNVSTLELGDSALYLCASSSGGDNTAPAFFGQGTRLTVV.

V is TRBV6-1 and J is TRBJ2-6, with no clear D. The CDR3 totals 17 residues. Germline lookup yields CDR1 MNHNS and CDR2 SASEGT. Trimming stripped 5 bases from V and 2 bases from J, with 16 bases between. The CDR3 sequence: CASSRRVLSTGANVLTF. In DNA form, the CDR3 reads TGTGCCAGCAGTCGAAGGGTTCTATCGACTGGGGCCAACGTCCTGACTTTC.

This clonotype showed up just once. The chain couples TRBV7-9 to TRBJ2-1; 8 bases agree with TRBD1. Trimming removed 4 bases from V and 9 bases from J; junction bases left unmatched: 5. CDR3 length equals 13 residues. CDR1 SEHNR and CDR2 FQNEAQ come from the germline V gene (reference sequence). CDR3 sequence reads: CASSWTGLGEQFF. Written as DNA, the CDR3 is TGTGCCAGCAGCTGGACAGGGTTGGGTGAGCAGTTCTTC. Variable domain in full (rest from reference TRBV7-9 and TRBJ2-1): DTGVSQNPRHKITKRGQNVTFRCDPISEHNRLYWYRQTLGQGPEFLTYFQNEAQLEKSRLLSDRFSAERPKGSFSTLEIQRTEQGDSAMYLCASSWTGLGEQFFGPGTRLTVL.

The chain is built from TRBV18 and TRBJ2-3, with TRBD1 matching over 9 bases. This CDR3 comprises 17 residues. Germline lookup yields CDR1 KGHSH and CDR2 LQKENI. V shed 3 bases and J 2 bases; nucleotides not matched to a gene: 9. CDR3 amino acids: CASSPRRGTGYTDTQYF. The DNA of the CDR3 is TGTGCCAGCTCACCTCGCCGCGGGACAGGGTACACAGATACGCAGTATTTT.

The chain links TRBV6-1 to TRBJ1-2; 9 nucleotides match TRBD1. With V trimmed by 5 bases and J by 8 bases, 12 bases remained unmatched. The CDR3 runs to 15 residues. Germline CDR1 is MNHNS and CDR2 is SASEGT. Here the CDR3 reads CASSPTPTGGKGYTF. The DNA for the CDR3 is TGTGCCAGCAGTCCCACTCCTACAGGGGGCAAAGGCTACACCTTC.

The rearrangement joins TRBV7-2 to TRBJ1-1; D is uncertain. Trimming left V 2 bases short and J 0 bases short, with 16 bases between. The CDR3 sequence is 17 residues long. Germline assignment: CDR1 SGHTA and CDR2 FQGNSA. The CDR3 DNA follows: TGTGCCAGCAGCTTAAATCCCCCCCAACAGATGAACACTGAAGCTTTCTTT. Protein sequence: CASSLNPPQQMNTEAFF.

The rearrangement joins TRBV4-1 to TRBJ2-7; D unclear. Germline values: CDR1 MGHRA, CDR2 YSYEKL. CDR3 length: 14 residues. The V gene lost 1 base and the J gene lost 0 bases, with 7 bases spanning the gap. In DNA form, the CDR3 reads TGCGCCAGCAGCCAAGCGGAGAGCTCCTACGAGCAGTACTTC. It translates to CASSQAESSYEQYF.

CDR3: CASSLRAYEQYF. CDR3 nucleotide sequence: TGTGCCAGCAGTTTAAGGGCCTACGAGCAGTACTTC. The gene calls are TRBV28 and TRBJ2-7, with D uncertain. CDR1 MDHEN and CDR2 SYDVKM come from the germline V gene. The CDR3 covers 12 residues. Trimming took off 2 bases at V and 2 bases at J, with 4 bases between the two ends.

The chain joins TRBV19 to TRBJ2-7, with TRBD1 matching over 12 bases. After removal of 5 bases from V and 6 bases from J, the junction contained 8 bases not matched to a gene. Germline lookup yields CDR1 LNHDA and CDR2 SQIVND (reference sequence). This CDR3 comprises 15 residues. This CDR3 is CASSPAGTGGGEQYF. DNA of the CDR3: TGTGCCAGTAGTCCCGCCGGGACAGGGGGCGGCGAGCAGTACTTC.

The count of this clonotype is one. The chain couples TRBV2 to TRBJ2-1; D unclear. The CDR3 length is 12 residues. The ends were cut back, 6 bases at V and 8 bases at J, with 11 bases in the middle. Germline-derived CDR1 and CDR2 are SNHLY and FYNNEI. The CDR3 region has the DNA TGTGCCAGCAGAGTCGGGCTTGATGAGCAGTTCTTC. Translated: CASRVGLDEQFF.

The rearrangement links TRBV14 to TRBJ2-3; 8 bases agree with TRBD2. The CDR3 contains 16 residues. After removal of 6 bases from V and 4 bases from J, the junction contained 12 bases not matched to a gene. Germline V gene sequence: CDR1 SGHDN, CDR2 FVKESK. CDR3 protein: CASRSSRGGIPDTQYF. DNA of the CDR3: TGTGCCAGCAGGTCTAGTCGGGGGGGCATTCCAGATACGCAGTATTTT.

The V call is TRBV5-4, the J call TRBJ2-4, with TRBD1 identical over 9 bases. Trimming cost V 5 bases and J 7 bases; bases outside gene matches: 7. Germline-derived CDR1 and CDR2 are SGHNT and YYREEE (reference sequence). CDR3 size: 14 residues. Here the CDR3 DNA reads TGTGCCAGCAGACGATCCGGACAGGGGAACATTCAGTACTTC. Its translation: CASRRSGQGNIQYF.

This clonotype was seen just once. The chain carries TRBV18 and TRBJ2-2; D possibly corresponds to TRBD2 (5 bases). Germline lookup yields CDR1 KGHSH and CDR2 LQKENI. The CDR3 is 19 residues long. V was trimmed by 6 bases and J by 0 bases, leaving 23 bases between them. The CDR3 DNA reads TGTGCCAGCTCCCACGACCTGGAGGCCGCGGTGGCGAACACCGGGGAGCTGTTTTTT. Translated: CASSHDLEAAVANTGELFF.

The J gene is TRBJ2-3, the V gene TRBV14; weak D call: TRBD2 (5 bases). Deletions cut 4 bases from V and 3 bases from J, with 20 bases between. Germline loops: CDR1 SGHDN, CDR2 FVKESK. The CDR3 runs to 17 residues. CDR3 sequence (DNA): TGTGCCAGCAGCCCGCCGACCCAAGGAGGATGGACAGATACGCAGTATTTT. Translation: CASSPPTQGGWTDTQYF.

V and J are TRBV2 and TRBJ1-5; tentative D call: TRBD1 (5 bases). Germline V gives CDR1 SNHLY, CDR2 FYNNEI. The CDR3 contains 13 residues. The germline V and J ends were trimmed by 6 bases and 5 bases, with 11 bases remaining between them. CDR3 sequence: CASSRDRDQPQHF. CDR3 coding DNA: TGTGCCAGCAGCCGGGACCGCGATCAGCCCCAGCATTTT.

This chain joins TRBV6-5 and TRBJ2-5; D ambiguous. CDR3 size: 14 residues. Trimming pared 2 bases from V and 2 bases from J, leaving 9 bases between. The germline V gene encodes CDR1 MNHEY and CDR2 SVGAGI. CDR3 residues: CASSYTTDQETQYF. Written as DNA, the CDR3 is TGTGCCAGCAGTTACACCACCGATCAAGAGACCCAGTACTTC.

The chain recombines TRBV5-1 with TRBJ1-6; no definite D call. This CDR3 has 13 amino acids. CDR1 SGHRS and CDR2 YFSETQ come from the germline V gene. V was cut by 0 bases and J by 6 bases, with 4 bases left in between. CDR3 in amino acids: CASSLVSNSPLHF. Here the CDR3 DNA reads TGCGCCAGCAGCTTGGTTAGTAATTCACCCCTCCACTTT.